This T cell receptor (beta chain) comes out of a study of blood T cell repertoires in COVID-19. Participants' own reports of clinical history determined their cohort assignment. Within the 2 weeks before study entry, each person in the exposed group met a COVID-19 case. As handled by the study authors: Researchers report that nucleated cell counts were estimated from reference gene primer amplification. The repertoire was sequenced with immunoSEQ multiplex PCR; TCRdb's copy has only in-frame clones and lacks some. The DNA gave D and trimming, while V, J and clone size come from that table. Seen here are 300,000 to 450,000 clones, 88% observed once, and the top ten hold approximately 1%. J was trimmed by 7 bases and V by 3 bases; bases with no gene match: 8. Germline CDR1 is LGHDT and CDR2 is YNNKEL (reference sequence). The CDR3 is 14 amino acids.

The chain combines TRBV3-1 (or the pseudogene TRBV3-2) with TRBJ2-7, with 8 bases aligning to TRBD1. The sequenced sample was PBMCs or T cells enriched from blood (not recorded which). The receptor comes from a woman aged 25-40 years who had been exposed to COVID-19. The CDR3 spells CASSHSGGVGEQYF. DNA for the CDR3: TGTGCCAGCAGCCATTCAGGGGGCGTCGGGGAGCAGTACTTC.